This T cell receptor beta chain was sequenced during a study of CD4 T cells in relation to SARS-CoV-2 and coronaviruses. For the study at large: No peptide or an HIV-1 Nef peptide pool served as negative control. The restricting HLA molecule for shared crossreactive spike epitopes was mapped.

Concerning this clone itself: Its antigen is still unknown.

There are 15 residues in the CDR3. Losses at the gene ends were 8 bases for V and 3 bases for J; bases not matched to a gene: 12. Germline V gene lookup returns CDR1 GTSNPN and CDR2 SVGIG (reference sequence). The repertoire was sequenced with immunoSEQ multiplex PCR; TCRdb's copy has only in-frame clones and lacks some. The data show approximately 19,000 clones, over 70% seen once. Unexposed donor CD4+ T cells date from 2011-2018, before the COVID-19 pandemic. The cells were cultured for over eight days before CD4+ T cells were isolated. This sequence was found in a human donor in good health. The sequencing input was CD4+ T cells from PBMCs, cultured in vitro. This chain uses TRBV30 with TRBJ2-1, with 8 positions matching TRBD2. The CDR3 nucleotides are TGTGCCCGGGGGATGGGTAGCGGGATCTACAATGAGCAGTTCTTC. It is translated as CARGMGSGIYNEQFF.